The text below deals with one TCR beta chain. The protocol was immunoSEQ multiplex PCR, while the TCRdb copy is restricted to in-frame clones and leaves out a portion. This table holds around 130,000 clones, around 90% found once. This specimen belongs to a study of blood T cell repertoires in COVID-19. The germline gives CDR1 SGHTA, CDR2 FQGTGA. CDR3 length: 13 residues. V was clipped by 6 bases and J by 5 bases; unmatched bases: 7. The sample was peripheral blood. The TCR was taken from a man aged 60-69 years with COVID-19, enrolled during active disease. The chain recombines TRBV7-3 with TRBJ2-7, with 7 nucleotides matching TRBD2. CDR3 region: CASSKGGFNEQYF. The CDR3 nucleotides are TGTGCCAGCAGTAAGGGAGGGTTCAACGAGCAGTACTTC.